This entry describes one T cell receptor beta chain. This clone was recorded once. This receptor's antigen is unknown. No base qualities exist here, and no much larger clone lies one base off it. Trimming takes 6 bases off V and 0 bases off J; junction bases not matched to a gene: 4. The germline V gene yields SGHVS for CDR1 and FNYEAQ for CDR2. The CDR3 goes from the cysteine to the phenylalanine over 14 residues. Kept here is only the CDR3 DNA, which spans 42 bases and is read in frame from base 1. This entry belongs to a study of T cells in pancreatic ductal adenocarcinoma (TCRdb year 2017). Regarding the research as a whole: Seeking insight into the adaptive T-cell response that arises naturally, the researchers examined how many CD8+ T cells infiltrated tumors of resected pancreatic ductal adenocarcinoma, where they sat, and what features they had, alongside the same properties of suppressive cells. Overall study results and their limits: Because inoperable disease is present at presentation in most pancreatic cancer patients, the resected cohort was biased toward the minority with early-stage disease. Compared with tumor samples, blood samples had more total productive templates and about 8.1-fold more unique clonotypes. No significant difference in T-cell clonality was found between tumor and blood, with mean clonality of approximately 0.11 in tumors and less than 0.075 in blood. Comparisons of clonality between tumor and blood may be biased because tumors are enriched in CD45RO+ effector T cells rather than naive T cells, which biases the comparison toward lower diversity.

Pancreatic ductal adenocarcinoma patients who had undergone surgery without neoadjuvant therapy were selected. Peripheral blood was collected in heparin tubes, from which PBMCs were isolated by histopaque density gradient and cryopreserved in approximately 10% DMSO. Using the DNeasy Blood and Tissue Kit with Proteinase K and RNase treatment, genomic DNA was extracted from roughly seven PBMC and roughly ten flash-frozen tumor specimens. TCR beta CDR3 regions were amplified from genomic DNA using the immunoSEQ hsTCRB kit. High-throughput TRB CDR3 sequencing was performed on an Illumina HiSeq system. The authors' pipeline ran thus. Sequencing reads were analyzed with the immunoSEQ software, and nonproductive sequences with premature stops or frame-shifts were excluded. Repertoire clonality was computed as one minus Shannon entropy normalized by log2 of the number of unique productive sequences. This immuneACCESS table, as held by TCRdb, lists in-frame sequences with V and J called but not all clones. Of the missing ones, under half trace to an unresolved V gene in checked studies; the others have no known cause. D and trimming were read from the DNA, whereas the V and J calls and clone size are those reported in that table. This sample is represented by 10,000 to 15,000 clones; 70% to 90% of them were singletons. The leading ten clones occupy about 17% of the sample.

The sequence was collected from a human donor with pancreatic ductal adenocarcinoma. The sequenced sample consisted of PBMCs. Recombination connected TRBV7-6 to TRBJ2-5, with 7 bases aligning to TRBD1. Here is the DNA: TGTGCCAGCAGAACGACAGGGTACCAAGAGACCCAGTACTTC. Its protein is CASRTTGYQETQYF.